Described below is a single TCR beta chain sequence and its context. As yet, its antigen is unknown. A much larger clone differs by one base, so this may be a read error. TCRdb used MiXCR to reprocess the RACE reads, holding one entry per CDR3 protein. The sample yields about 380,000 distinct CDR3 sequences, more than 4.5% seen once. Time point given: patch test 1, 2 weeks after DPC sensitization. Indicated treatment: therapeutic diphenylcyclopropenone sensitization with weekly scalp DPC. This entry is derived from a study of human T cells and chemical hapten exposure. Overall study findings and caveats: TCRs whose frequency exceeded 1 in 1000 remained the same following DPC sensitization.

This CDR3 contains 15 residues. With 2 bases removed from V and 4 bases from J, the gap between germline ends came to 14 bases. The TCR comes from a woman in her forties or fifties with alopecia areata. Some clones in this sample may be carry-over from other donors' samples. V gene TRBV12-3 or TRBV12-4 combines with J gene TRBJ1-1; no clear D. The starting material was whole blood, obtained in connection with sensitization to the hapten diphenylcyclopropenone (DPC). The CDR3 region has the DNA TGTGCCAGCAGTTTAATGGACGCAGCTAGCACTGAAGCTTTCTTT. Translating it yields CASSLMDAASTEAFF.